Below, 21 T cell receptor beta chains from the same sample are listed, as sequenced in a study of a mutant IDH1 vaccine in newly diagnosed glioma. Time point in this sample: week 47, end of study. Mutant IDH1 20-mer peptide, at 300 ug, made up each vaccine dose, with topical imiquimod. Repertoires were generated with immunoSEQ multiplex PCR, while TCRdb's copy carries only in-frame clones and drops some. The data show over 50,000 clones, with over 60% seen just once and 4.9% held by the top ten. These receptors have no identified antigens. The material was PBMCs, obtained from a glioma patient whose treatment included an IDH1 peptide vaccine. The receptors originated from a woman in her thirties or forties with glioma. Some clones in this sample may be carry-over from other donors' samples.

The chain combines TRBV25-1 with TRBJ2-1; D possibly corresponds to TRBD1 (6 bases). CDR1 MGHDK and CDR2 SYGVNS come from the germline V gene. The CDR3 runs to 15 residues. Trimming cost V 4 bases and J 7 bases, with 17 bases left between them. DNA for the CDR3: TGTGCCAGCAGTGCCCGAATTAGGGGGTCGAATGAGCAGTTCTTC. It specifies CASSARIRGSNEQFF.

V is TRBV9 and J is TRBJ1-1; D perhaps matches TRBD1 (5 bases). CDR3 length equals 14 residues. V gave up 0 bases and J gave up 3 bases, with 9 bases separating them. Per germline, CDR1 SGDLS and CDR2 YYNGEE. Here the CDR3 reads CASSVGGVDTEAFF. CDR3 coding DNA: TGTGCCAGCAGCGTAGGAGGGGTAGACACTGAAGCTTTCTTT.

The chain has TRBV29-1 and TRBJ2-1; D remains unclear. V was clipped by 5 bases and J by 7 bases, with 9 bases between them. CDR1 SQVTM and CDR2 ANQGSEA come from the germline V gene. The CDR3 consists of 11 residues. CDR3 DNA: TGCAGCGTTTACACGGGTAATGAGCAGTTCTTC. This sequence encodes CSVYTGNEQFF.

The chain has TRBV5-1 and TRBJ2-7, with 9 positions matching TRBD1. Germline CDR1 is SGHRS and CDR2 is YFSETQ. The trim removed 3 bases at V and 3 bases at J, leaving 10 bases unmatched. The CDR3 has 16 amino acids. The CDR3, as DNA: TGCGCCAGCAGCTGGCGGGGACCGGGACAGGGCTACGAGCAGTACTTC. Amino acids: CASSWRGPGQGYEQYF.

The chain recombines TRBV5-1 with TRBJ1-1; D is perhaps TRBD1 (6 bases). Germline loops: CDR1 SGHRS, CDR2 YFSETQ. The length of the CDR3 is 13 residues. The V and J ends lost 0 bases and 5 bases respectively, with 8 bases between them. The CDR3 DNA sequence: TGCGCCAGCAGCTTGGGCAGGGGAACTGAAGCTTTCTTT. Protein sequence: CASSLGRGTEAFF.

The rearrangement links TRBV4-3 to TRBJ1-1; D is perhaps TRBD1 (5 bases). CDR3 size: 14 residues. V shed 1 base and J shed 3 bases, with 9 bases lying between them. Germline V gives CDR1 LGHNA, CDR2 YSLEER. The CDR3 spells CASSQGARDTEAFF. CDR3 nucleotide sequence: TGCGCCAGCAGCCAAGGGGCCAGGGACACTGAAGCTTTCTTT.

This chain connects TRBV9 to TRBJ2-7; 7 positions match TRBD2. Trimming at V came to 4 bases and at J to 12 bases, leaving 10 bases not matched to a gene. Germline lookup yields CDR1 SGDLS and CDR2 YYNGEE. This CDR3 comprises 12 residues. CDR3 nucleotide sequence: TGTGCCAGCAGCCCCACGGGGGAGGGATTGTACTTC. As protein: CASSPTGEGLYF.

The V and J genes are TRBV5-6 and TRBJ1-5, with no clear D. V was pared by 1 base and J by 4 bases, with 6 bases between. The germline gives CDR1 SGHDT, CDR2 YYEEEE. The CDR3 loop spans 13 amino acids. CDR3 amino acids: CASSLRENQPQHF. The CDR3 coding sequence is TGTGCCAGCAGCTTGAGGGAGAATCAGCCCCAGCATTTT.

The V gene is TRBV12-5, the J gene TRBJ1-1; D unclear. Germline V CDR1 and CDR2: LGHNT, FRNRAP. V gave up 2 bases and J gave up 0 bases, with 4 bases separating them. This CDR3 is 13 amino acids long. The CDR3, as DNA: TGTGCTAGTGGTTTGTTGATGAACACTGAAGCTTTCTTT. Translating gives CASGLLMNTEAFF.

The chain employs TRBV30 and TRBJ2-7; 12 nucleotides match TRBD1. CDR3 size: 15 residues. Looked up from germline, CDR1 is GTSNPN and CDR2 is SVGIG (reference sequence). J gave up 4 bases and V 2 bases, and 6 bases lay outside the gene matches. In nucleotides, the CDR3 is TGTGCCTGGAGTTCCGGGACAGGGGGCTTTTACGAGCAGTACTTC. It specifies CAWSSGTGGFYEQYF.

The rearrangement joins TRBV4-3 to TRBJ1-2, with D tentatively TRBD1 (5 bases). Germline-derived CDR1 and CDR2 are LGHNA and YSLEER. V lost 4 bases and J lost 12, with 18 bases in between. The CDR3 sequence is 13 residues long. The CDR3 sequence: CASSLTLRGGDTF. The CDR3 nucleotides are TGCGCCAGCAGCCTTACCTTACGGGGCGGGGACACCTTC.

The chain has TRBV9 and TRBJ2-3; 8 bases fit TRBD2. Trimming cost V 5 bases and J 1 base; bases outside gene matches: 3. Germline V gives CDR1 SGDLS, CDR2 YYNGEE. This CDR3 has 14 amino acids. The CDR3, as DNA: TGTGCCAGCAGTCGGGGGGGCGGCACAGATACGCAGTATTTT. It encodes CASSRGGGTDTQYF.

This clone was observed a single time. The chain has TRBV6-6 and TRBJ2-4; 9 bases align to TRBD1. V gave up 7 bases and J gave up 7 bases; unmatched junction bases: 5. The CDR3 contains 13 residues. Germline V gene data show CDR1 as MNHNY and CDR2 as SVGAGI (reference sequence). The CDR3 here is CASKGQGSNIQYF. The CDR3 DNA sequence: TGTGCCAGCAAGGGACAGGGATCCAACATTCAGTACTTC.

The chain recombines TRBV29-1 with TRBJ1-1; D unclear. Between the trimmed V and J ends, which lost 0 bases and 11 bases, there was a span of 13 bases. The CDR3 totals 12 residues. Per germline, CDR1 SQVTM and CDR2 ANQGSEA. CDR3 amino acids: CSVEDRALGAFF. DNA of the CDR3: TGCAGCGTTGAAGATCGAGCGCTCGGTGCTTTCTTT.

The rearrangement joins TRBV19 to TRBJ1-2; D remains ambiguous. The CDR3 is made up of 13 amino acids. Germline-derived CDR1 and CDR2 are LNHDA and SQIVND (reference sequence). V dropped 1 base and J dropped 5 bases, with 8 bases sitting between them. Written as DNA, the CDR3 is TGTGCCAGTAGTATAGGCCGGGGATATGGCTACACCTTC. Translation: CASSIGRGYGYTF.

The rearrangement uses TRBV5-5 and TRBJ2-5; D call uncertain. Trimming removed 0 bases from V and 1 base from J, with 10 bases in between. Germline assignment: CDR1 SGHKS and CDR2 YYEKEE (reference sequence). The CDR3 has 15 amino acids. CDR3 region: CASSLGIGFQETQYF. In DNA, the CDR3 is TGTGCCAGCAGCTTGGGTATAGGCTTCCAAGAGACCCAGTACTTC.

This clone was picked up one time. The CDR3 is CASSFSGGGEDTQYF. CDR3 nucleotides: TGTGCCAGCAGCTTTTCAGGGGGCGGGGAGGATACGCAGTATTTT. The chain couples TRBV13 to TRBJ2-3; 8 bases agree with TRBD1. From germline, CDR1 is PRHDT and CDR2 FYEKMQ (reference sequence). The V and J ends lost 3 bases and 6 bases, in that order; junction bases with no gene match: 8. The CDR3 consists of 15 residues.

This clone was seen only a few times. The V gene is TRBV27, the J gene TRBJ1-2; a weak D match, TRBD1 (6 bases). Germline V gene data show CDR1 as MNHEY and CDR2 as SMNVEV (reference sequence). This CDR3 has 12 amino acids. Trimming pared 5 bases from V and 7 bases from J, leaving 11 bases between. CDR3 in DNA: TGTGCCAGCAGTCCGAGGGGGGCTGGCTACACCTTC. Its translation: CASSPRGAGYTF.

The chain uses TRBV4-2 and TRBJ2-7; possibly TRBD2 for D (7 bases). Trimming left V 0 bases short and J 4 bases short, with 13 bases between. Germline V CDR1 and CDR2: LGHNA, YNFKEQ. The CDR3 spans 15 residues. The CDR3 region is CASSQDGGGQYEQYF. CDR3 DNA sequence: TGTGCCAGCAGCCAAGATGGGGGGGGCCAGTACGAGCAGTACTTC.

CDR3 residues: CASNGRGREEKLFF. The CDR3 coding sequence is TGTGCCAGCAATGGGAGGGGGCGCGAAGAAAAACTGTTTTTT. The rearrangement links TRBV25-1 to TRBJ1-4; TRBD1 matches 7 bases. Per the germline V gene, CDR1 is MGHDK and CDR2 is SYGVNS. J lost 8 bases, V lost 7 bases, and 10 bases had no gene match. The CDR3 totals 14 residues.

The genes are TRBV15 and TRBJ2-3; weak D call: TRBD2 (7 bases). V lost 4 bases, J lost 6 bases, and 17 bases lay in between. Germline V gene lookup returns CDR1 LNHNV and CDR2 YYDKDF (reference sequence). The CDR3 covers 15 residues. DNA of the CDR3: TGTGCCACCAGCAAGGGGGGGCGCGGAGTGGATACGCAGTATTTT. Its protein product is CATSKGGRGVDTQYF. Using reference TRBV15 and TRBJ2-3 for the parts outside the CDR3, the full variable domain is DAMVIQNPRYQVTQFGKPVTLSCSQTLNHNVMYWYQQKSSQAPKLLFHYYDKDFNNEADTPDNFQSRRPNTSFCFLDIRSPGLGDTAMYLCATSKGGRGVDTQYFGPGTRLTVL.